The 12 T cell receptor beta chains listed next were all sequenced from one sample in a study of control samples from healthy donors and cancer patients. The data were produced by immunoSEQ multiplex PCR, yet TCRdb's version contains in-frame clones alone and is incomplete. This table has 150,000 to 200,000 clones, roughly 90% appearing once. The sequencing input was blood. The receptors were sampled from a man aged 25-45 years in good health.

This chain links TRBV5-5 with TRBJ1-6; D gene unclear. Trimming cost V 3 bases and J 5 bases, with 6 bases left between them. The CDR3 is 13 residues long. Germline V gene sequence: CDR1 SGHKS, CDR2 YYEKEE (reference sequence). In DNA, the CDR3 is TGTGCCAGCAGCTCAACCGATAATTCACCCCTCCACTTT. Translating it yields CASSSTDNSPLHF.

The V and J genes are TRBV20-1 and TRBJ1-4; D call uncertain. Trimming removed 3 bases at V and 8 bases at J, with 16 bases between. CDR1 DFQATT and CDR2 SNEGSKA come from the germline V gene (reference sequence). The CDR3 is 14 amino acids. The CDR3 region is CSASGLGSWEKLFF. CDR3 nucleotide sequence: TGCAGTGCTAGTGGGCTGGGCTCATGGGAAAAACTGTTTTTT.

This chain uses TRBV25-1 with TRBJ1-6; D unclear. Germline V gene data show CDR1 as MGHDK and CDR2 as SYGVNS. Trimming removed 8 bases at V and 9 bases at J, with 11 bases between. The length of the CDR3 is 12 residues. The CDR3 sequence is CASCSLGSPLHF. Here the CDR3 DNA reads TGTGCCAGCTGCTCTTTGGGTTCACCCCTCCACTTT.

The V and J genes are TRBV19 and TRBJ2-2; D possibly corresponds to TRBD1 (5 bases). The length of the CDR3 is 16 residues. V dropped 5 bases and J dropped 0 bases, with 13 bases sitting between them. The V gene's germline CDR1 is LNHDA and CDR2 SQIVND (reference sequence). The DNA of the CDR3 is TGTGCCAGTAGTCGCACAGGCACCGCGAACACCGGGGAGCTGTTTTTT. It yields the protein CASSRTGTANTGELFF.

This chain joins TRBV7-9 and TRBJ1-6; 10 positions match TRBD1. CDR3 size: 15 residues. V lost 4 bases and J lost 10; bases outside the gene matches: 7. From germline, CDR1 is SEHNR and CDR2 FQNEAQ (reference sequence). The CDR3 reads CASSSGQGVSSPLHF. CDR3 DNA sequence: TGTGCCAGCAGCTCAGGACAGGGGGTCTCATCACCCCTCCACTTT.

Regarding this clone: Other DNA sequences in the same sample also yield this CDR3. The chain links TRBV7-2 to TRBJ1-2; 8 positions agree with TRBD1. V gave up 5 bases and J gave up 8 bases; unmatched junction bases: 7. The germline gives CDR1 SGHTA, CDR2 FQGNSA. This CDR3 has 13 residues. Here the CDR3 reads CASSPDRVGGYTF. CDR3 coding DNA: TGTGCCAGCAGCCCGGACAGGGTCGGAGGCTACACCTTC.

The chain combines TRBV5-1 with TRBJ1-3; D gene unclear. Germline assignment: CDR1 SGHRS and CDR2 YFSETQ. Trimming removed 5 bases at V and 3 bases at J, with 12 bases between. The CDR3 sequence is 14 residues long. CDR3 protein: CASSSDGYGNTIYF. The CDR3, as DNA: TGCGCCAGCAGTTCTGACGGTTATGGAAACACCATATATTTT. The variable domain in full, completed from reference TRBV5-1 and TRBJ1-3, reads KAGVTQTPRYLIKTRGQQVTLSCSPISGHRSVSWYQQTPGQGLQFLFEYFSETQRNKGNFPGRFSGRQFSNSRSEMNVSTLELGDSALYLCASSSDGYGNTIYFGEGSWLTVV.

The chain is built from TRBV24-1 and TRBJ1-1, with TRBD1 identical over 7 bases. Trimming took 5 bases from V and 6 from J; bases not matched to a gene: 2. The length of the CDR3 is 12 residues. CDR1 is KGHDR, CDR2 SFDVKD, per germline. This CDR3 is CATSAGGSEAFF. For the CDR3, the DNA is TGTGCCACCAGTGCAGGGGGTTCTGAAGCTTTCTTT.

This clone occurred once. The sample contains more than one DNA sequence encoding this CDR3. V and J are TRBV5-6 and TRBJ2-5; D ambiguous. Germline V lookup: CDR1 SGHDT, CDR2 YYEEEE. Trimming took off 1 base at V and 5 bases at J, with 3 bases between the two ends. The CDR3 extends over 11 amino acids. CDR3 in amino acids: CASSLRETQYF. CDR3 DNA: TGTGCCAGCAGCTTGAGGGAGACCCAGTACTTC.

The chain combines TRBV5-1 with TRBJ1-1; TRBD1 aligns across 7 bases. J lost 3 bases, V lost 5 bases, and 10 bases had no gene match. CDR1 is SGHRS, CDR2 YFSETQ, per germline. The CDR3 contains 15 residues. The chain's CDR3 is CASSSSVGQHTEAFF. DNA for the CDR3: TGCGCCAGCAGTTCTTCTGTGGGACAGCACACTGAAGCTTTCTTT.

V is TRBV2 and J is TRBJ1-2; possibly TRBD1 for D (5 bases). V lost 3 bases and J 5 bases, leaving 7 bases between the germline ends. The CDR3 covers 12 residues. Per the germline V gene, CDR1 is SNHLY and CDR2 is FYNNEI. CDR3 residues: CASSDEGYGYTF. CDR3 nucleotides: TGTGCCAGCAGTGATGAGGGGTATGGCTACACCTTC.

The chain combines TRBV2 with TRBJ2-2; D is undetermined. This CDR3 has 13 amino acids. Germline lookup yields CDR1 SNHLY and CDR2 FYNNEI. The V gene lost 4 bases and the J gene lost 6 bases, with 9 bases spanning the gap. Here the CDR3 DNA reads TGTGCCAGCAGTGGGCGCATACCCGGGGAGCTGTTTTTT. Translation: CASSGRIPGELFF.